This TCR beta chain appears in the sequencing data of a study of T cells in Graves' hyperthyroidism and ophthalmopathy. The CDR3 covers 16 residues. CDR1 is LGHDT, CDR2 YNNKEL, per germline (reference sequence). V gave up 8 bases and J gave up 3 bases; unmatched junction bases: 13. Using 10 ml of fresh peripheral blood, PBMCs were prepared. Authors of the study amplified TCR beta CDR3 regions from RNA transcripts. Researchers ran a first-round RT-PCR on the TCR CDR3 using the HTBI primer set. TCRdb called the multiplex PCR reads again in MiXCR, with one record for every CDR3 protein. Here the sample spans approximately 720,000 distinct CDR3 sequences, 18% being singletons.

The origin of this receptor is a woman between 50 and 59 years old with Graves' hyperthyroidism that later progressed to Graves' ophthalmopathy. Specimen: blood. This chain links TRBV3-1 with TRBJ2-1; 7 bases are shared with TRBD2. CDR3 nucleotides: TGTGCCAGCGCCAAGGGCACGGGCGGGGGCTACAATGAGCAGTTCTTC. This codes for CASAKGTGGGYNEQFF.